This TCR beta chain was observed in a study of blood T cell repertoires in COVID-19 (dated by TCRdb to the early 2020s). Turning to the overall study: Samples covering the acute and convalescent phases of COVID-19 were provided by collaborators in the United States, Italy and Spain. The prospective study material was composed of cDNA or gDNA derived from T cells, B-cell-depleted T cells, or PBMCs. Deeply sampled blood TCRbeta repertoires from subjects exposed to, actively infected with, or recovered from COVID-19 were included in the dataset. A freely available public database, intended as a resource for researchers studying the immune response to SARS-CoV-2, is where the repertoires were released. The samples were drawn from two sources: the first 160 participants of the ongoing ImmuneRACE study, and approximately 1,300 subjects contributed by 6 global collaborators. The sample metadata nearly always contained a de-identified subject ID, COVID-19 status, age in years and sex. Where available, HLA class I and class II types were obtained from metadata supplied by the sample provider rather than from assay-based typing. Broad study findings and their caveats: Clinical and demographic metadata were provided uncurated, with the amount varying by source and participant.

Participants in the prospective study were enrolled through a virtual design, were aged 18 to 89 years, and lived in approximately 24 United States geographic areas. To assign participants to cohorts, the prospective study relied on clinical history that participants themselves reported in a screening survey and a study questionnaire. In the prospective study, mobile phlebotomists collected whole blood, serum and a nasopharyngeal or oropharyngeal swab from each participant. Participants in the prospective study had the option to provide additional blood draws and questionnaires over a roughly two-month period. Before DNA extraction, prospective study blood samples were shipped either frozen or at room temperature. TCRbeta CDR3 regions were amplified from genomic DNA using the immunoSEQ Assay, a bias-controlled multiplex PCR. On the authors' methods: The number of nucleated cells in each sample was estimated by amplification of reference gene primers within the assay. Sequence reads were collapsed and filtered to measure the absolute abundance of every unique TCRbeta CDR3 rearrangement. For each sample, productive Simpson clonality was calculated by taking the square root of Simpson's diversity index across productive rearrangements. Not all clones reach the TCRdb copy of this immuneACCESS table, which keeps in-frame sequences only. Checked studies attribute under half of the gap to unresolved V genes and leave the rest unexplained. V, J and clone size are taken as reported in that table, and D and trimming were inferred from the DNA itself. This sample holds about 210,000 clones; around 86% were observed only once. Approximately 9% of the sample rests with the top ten.

Notes on this clone: There is no known antigen for this receptor. Qualities for individual bases were not recorded, and no much larger clone is one base off.

Taken from cysteine to phenylalanine, the CDR3 has 14 residues. Only CDR3 DNA remains: 42 bases, in frame from the first base. The germline V gene (reference sequence) supplies CDR1 SEHNR and CDR2 FQNEAQ. V sheds 4 bases and J sheds 0 bases, leaving 8 bases between their ends. This receptor was identified in a woman aged 50 to 65 with acute COVID-19. The sample was PBMCs or T cells enriched from blood (not recorded which). The sequence joins TRBV7-9 to TRBJ2-3, with the D gene too uncertain to name. The bases are TGTGCCAGCAGCTCGTCGACTAGCACAGATACGCAGTATTTT. Its amino acids are CASSSSTSTDTQYF.